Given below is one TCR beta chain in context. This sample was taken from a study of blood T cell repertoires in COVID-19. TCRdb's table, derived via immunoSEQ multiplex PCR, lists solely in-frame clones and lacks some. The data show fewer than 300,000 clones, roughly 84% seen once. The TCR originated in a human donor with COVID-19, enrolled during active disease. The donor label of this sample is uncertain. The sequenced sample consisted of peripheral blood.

CDR3 DNA sequence: TGTGCCAGCAGCACGACAGGAAGCACTGAAGCTTTCTTT. It yields the protein CASSTTGSTEAFF. This rearrangement joins TRBV5-5 to TRBJ1-1; weak D call: TRBD1 (6 bases). Germline CDR1 SGHKS, CDR2 YYEKEE (reference sequence). CDR3 size: 13 residues. The germline V and J ends were trimmed by 4 bases and 4 bases, with 11 bases remaining between them.